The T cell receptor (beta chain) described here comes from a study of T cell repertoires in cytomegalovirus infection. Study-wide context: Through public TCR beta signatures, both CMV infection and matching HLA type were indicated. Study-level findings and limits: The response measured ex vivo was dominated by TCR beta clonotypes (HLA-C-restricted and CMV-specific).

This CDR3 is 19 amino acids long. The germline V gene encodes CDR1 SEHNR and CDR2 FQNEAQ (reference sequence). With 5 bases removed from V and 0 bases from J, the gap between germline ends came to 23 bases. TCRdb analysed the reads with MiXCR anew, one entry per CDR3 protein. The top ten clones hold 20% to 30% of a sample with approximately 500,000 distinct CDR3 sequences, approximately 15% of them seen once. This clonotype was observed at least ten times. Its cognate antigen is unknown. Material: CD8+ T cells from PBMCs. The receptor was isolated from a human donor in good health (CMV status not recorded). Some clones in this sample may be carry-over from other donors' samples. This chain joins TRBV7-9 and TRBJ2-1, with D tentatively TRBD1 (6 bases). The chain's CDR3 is CASSQPRTEGQSSYNEQFF. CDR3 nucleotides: TGTGCCAGCAGCCAACCTCGAACCGAAGGACAGAGCTCCTACAATGAGCAGTTCTTC.